This TCR beta chain appears in the sequencing data of a study of shared clonotypes between healthy human individuals. Sorted-subset replicate PCRs used roughly 210 ng of genomic DNA. This amount corresponded to some 30,000 T cell genomes. This table comes from immunoSEQ multiplex PCR, and its TCRdb copy is limited to in-frame clones, with some not included. The data show 300,000 to 400,000 clones, over 75% seen once. The CD8 memory fraction combined CD45RO+ cells with TemRA cells (CCR7-negative CD45RA+). The ends lost 2 bases at V and 6 bases at J; junction bases unmatched: 4. Germline assignment: CDR1 SGHRS and CDR2 YFSETQ. CDR3 length equals 13 residues.

The receptor was isolated from a man between 18 and 29 years old in good health. The chain links TRBV5-1 to TRBJ1-2, with TRBD1 identical over 7 bases. The sequenced material came from memory CD8+ T cells sorted from blood. Subset defined: CD45RO+ cells pooled with CCR7-negative TemRA cells. CDR3 amino acids: CASSFKGADGYTF. The CDR3 coding sequence is TGCGCCAGCAGCTTCAAGGGGGCCGATGGCTACACCTTC.